The 22 T cell receptor beta chains in this list originate from one sample, sequenced in a study of shared clonotypes between healthy human individuals. Only in-frame clones appear in the TCRdb table, and some are missing; sequencing was by immunoSEQ multiplex PCR. The sample has nearly 500,000 clones, roughly four fifths seen once. Sequencing was performed on PBMCs. These receptors were collected from a middle-aged woman in good health. Some clones in this sample may be carry-over from other donors' samples.

This clone has a handful of counts. One base away lies a much larger clone, so this may be a sequencing read error. This chain links TRBV14 with TRBJ1-4; D unresolved. This CDR3 comprises 12 residues. Germline V lookup: CDR1 SGHDN, CDR2 FVKESK. CDR3 protein: CASSFLSEKLSF. As DNA, the CDR3 is TGTGCCAGCAGCTTCCTGTCCGAAAAACTGTCTTTT. Based on the CDR3 plus reference TRBV14 and TRBJ1-4, the full variable domain is EAGVTQFPSHSVIEKGQTVTLRCDPISGHDNLYWYRRVMGKEIKFLLHFVKESKQDESGMPNNRFLAERTGGTYSTLKVQPAELEDSGVYFCASSFLSEKLSFGSGTQLSVL.

J is TRBJ2-7 and V is TRBV28, with D perhaps matching TRBD2 (5 bases). CDR1 MDHEN and CDR2 SYDVKM come from the germline V gene. V was pared by 4 bases and J by 1 base, with 17 bases between. The length of the CDR3 is 16 residues. Here the CDR3 DNA reads TGTGCCAGCAGTTCCGCTACGGGGAGAGGGTCCTACGAGCAGTACTTC. It yields the protein CASSSATGRGSYEQYF.

The chain has TRBV19 and TRBJ2-7; D is undetermined. Deletions cut 1 base from V and 2 bases from J, with 9 bases between. Per the germline V gene, CDR1 is LNHDA and CDR2 is SQIVND (reference sequence). The CDR3 consists of 14 residues. Written as DNA, the CDR3 is TGTGCCAGTAGTATAGCCGCGCCGACCTACGAGCAGTACTTC. Its protein product is CASSIAAPTYEQYF.

This clone was seen many times. The CDR3 reads CASSPREGESYEQYF. DNA of the CDR3: TGTGCCAGCAGCCCGCGGGAGGGTGAGTCCTACGAGCAGTACTTC. V and J are TRBV7-8 and TRBJ2-7; TRBD2 aligns across 9 bases. The CDR3 runs to 15 residues. The V and J ends lost 5 bases and 1 base, in that order; junction bases with no gene match: 6. Germline CDR1 is SGHVS and CDR2 is FQNEAQ.

The chain couples TRBV28 to TRBJ2-2; TRBD1 agrees at 8 bases. The length of the CDR3 is 18 residues. The junction had 12 bases not matched to a gene; V was cut back by 6 bases and J by 0 bases. Germline values: CDR1 MDHEN, CDR2 SYDVKM. The CDR3 nucleotides read TGTGCCAGCAGACGCGGCCTTACGGGACAGGCGAACACCGGGGAGCTGTTTTTT. Translation gives CASRRGLTGQANTGELFF.

The V call is TRBV7-3, the J call TRBJ2-2, with 7 bases that match TRBD1. The junction had 7 bases not matched to a gene; V was cut back by 5 bases and J by 4 bases. This CDR3 is 15 amino acids long. Germline CDR1 is SGHTA and CDR2 is FQGTGA. The CDR3 loop is CASSPLTGSTGELFF. The DNA for the CDR3 is TGTGCCAGCAGCCCCCTGACAGGGTCCACCGGGGAGCTGTTTTTT.

The chain uses TRBV7-9 and TRBJ2-7; the match to TRBD2 covers 9 bases. The germline gives CDR1 SEHNR, CDR2 FQNEAQ (reference sequence). The V gene end was trimmed by 5 bases and the J gene end by 3 bases; junction bases not matched to a gene: 8. There are 15 residues in the CDR3. CDR3 sequence reads: CASSQTAGGYYEQYF. In DNA, the CDR3 is TGTGCCAGCAGCCAAACAGCGGGAGGATACTACGAGCAGTACTTC.

This clone was observed a few times. This chain joins TRBV5-6 and TRBJ1-5; D uncertain. Trimming took 4 bases from V and 3 from J, leaving 5 bases between them. The length of the CDR3 is 12 residues. The V gene's germline CDR1 is SGHDT and CDR2 YYEEEE. DNA of the CDR3: TGTGCCAGCAGCATAATCAATCAGCCCCAGCATTTT. Protein product: CASSIINQPQHF.

The J gene is TRBJ1-1, the V gene TRBV5-1; D gene unclear. The V end lost 3 bases, the J end lost 1 base, and 13 bases lay between the germline ends. This CDR3 has 15 residues. CDR1 is SGHRS and CDR2 is YFSETQ in the germline V gene. The CDR3 region has the DNA TGCGCCAGCAGCTCGGAGCCGGAAGCGAACACTGAAGCTTTCTTT. Residues: CASSSEPEANTEAFF.

The CDR3 here is CASSISSGLAASTDTQYF. CDR3 nucleotide sequence: TGTGCCAGCAGTATCTCTTCAGGACTAGCGGCTAGCACAGATACGCAGTATTTT. V usage is TRBV28 and J usage is TRBJ2-3, with 10 bases fitting TRBD2. CDR1 and CDR2 from the germline V gene are MDHEN and SYDVKM. With 5 bases clipped from V and 0 bases from J, the junction kept 11 bases outside the gene matches. The length of the CDR3 is 18 residues. The entire variable domain, with the rest obtained from reference TRBV28 and TRBJ2-3, is as follows: DVKVTQSSRYLVKRTGEKVFLECVQDMDHENMFWYRQDPGLGLRLIYFSYDVKMKEKGDIPEGYSVSREKKERFSLILESASTNQTSMYLCASSISSGLAASTDTQYFGPGTRLTVL.

Regarding this clone: A much more abundant neighbour one base away suggests this may be a read error. This sequence joins TRBV7-3 and TRBJ2-5; the D gene is possibly TRBD2 (7 bases). This CDR3 contains 13 residues. The germline V gene has CDR1 SGHTA and CDR2 FQGTGA. The V and J ends lost 5 bases and 3 bases respectively, with 10 bases between them. The CDR3 region is CASSLGGEETQYF. CDR3 DNA: TGTGCCAGCAGCCTAGGGGGGGAAGAGACCCAGTACTTC.

The rearrangement joins TRBV7-7 to TRBJ2-1; 8 bases are a match to TRBD2. The CDR3 covers 15 residues. J gave up 8 bases and V 2 bases, and 8 bases lay outside the gene matches. Germline-derived CDR1 and CDR2 are SSHAT and FNYEAQ (reference sequence). The CDR3 spells CASSLRAGVGDEQFF. The CDR3 bases are TGTGCCAGCAGCTTACGAGCGGGAGTAGGGGATGAGCAGTTCTTC. Supplemented by reference TRBV7-7 and TRBJ2-1, the full variable domain reads GAGVSQSPRYKVTKRGQDVTLRCDPISSHATLYWYQQALGQGPEFLTYFNYEAQPDKSGLPSDRFSAERPEGSISTLTIQRTEQRDSAMYRCASSLRAGVGDEQFFGPGTRLTVL.

This rearrangement joins TRBV2 to TRBJ2-5, with 7 bases that match TRBD1. The CDR3 is made up of 14 amino acids. The trim removed 7 bases at V and 1 base at J, leaving 6 bases unmatched. From germline, CDR1 is SNHLY and CDR2 FYNNEI. CDR3 sequence reads: CASTEGAVQETQYF. The CDR3 bases are TGTGCCAGCACCGAGGGGGCAGTCCAAGAGACCCAGTACTTC.

The rearrangement links TRBV5-6 to TRBJ2-2; 8 bases fit TRBD2. V dropped 0 bases and J dropped 5; count of bases not matched to a gene: 3. Germline loops: CDR1 SGHDT, CDR2 YYEEEE. The CDR3 length is 15 residues. The DNA of the CDR3 is TGTGCCAGCAGCTTGGCCGGGACTAGGACCGGGGAGCTGTTTTTT. Amino acid sequence: CASSLAGTRTGELFF.

The rearrangement links TRBV2 to TRBJ2-7; 9 bases line up with TRBD1. V lost 4 bases to trimming and J lost 3 bases; unmatched junction nucleotides: 1. The CDR3 has 13 residues. From germline, CDR1 is SNHLY and CDR2 FYNNEI. The CDR3 loop is CASSGDRDYEQYF. The CDR3 nucleotides read TGTGCCAGCAGTGGGGACAGGGACTACGAGCAGTACTTC.

The gene calls are TRBV27 and TRBJ1-1; D remains unclear. Per the germline V gene, CDR1 is MNHEY and CDR2 is SMNVEV (reference sequence). This CDR3 contains 12 residues. The V gene lost 6 bases and the J gene lost 5 bases, with 10 bases spanning the gap. In nucleotides, the CDR3 is TGTGCCAGCAGAACGTCCGGGACTGAAGCTTTCTTT. Amino acids: CASRTSGTEAFF.

The chain joins TRBV5-1 to TRBJ2-6; the D is unclear. Trimming left V 4 bases short and J 1 base short, with 6 bases between. The germline CDR1 and CDR2 sequences are SGHRS and YFSETQ. The CDR3 runs 14 residues. The CDR3 spells CASSTGSGANVLTF. The CDR3 region has the DNA TGCGCCAGCAGCACCGGGTCTGGGGCCAACGTCCTGACTTTC.

V gene TRBV6-6 combines with J gene TRBJ2-7; TRBD2 aligns across 10 bases. V lost 0 bases and J lost 6; bases outside the gene matches: 5. Looked up from germline, CDR1 is MNHNY and CDR2 is SVGAGI (reference sequence). The CDR3 runs to 15 residues. CDR3 amino acids: CASSYSPAGGLEQYF. The CDR3 DNA sequence: TGTGCCAGCAGTTACTCCCCAGCGGGAGGGCTCGAGCAGTACTTC.

The chain carries TRBV9 and TRBJ2-2; D possibly matches TRBD1 or TRBD2 (5 bases each). CDR3 size: 12 residues. The germline gives CDR1 SGDLS, CDR2 YYNGEE. Deletions cut 7 bases from V and 1 base from J, with 5 bases between. The CDR3 DNA reads TGTGCCAGCGGGGGGAACACCGGGGAGCTGTTTTTT. This encodes CASGGNTGELFF.

In its sample, this clone was seen once. The chain couples TRBV19 to TRBJ2-7, with 8 nucleotides matching TRBD1. The CDR3 length is 14 residues. V lost 7 bases and J lost 3; bases outside the gene matches: 8. Germline V gene lookup returns CDR1 LNHDA and CDR2 SQIVND (reference sequence). Written as DNA, the CDR3 is TGTGCCAGTACCCAGACAGGGGCTATCTACGAGCAGTACTTC. It encodes CASTQTGAIYEQYF.

The chain uses TRBV28 and TRBJ1-5; 8 bases agree with TRBD1. Losses at the gene ends were 8 bases for V and 7 bases for J; bases not matched to a gene: 4. In germline, CDR1 is MDHEN, CDR2 SYDVKM. The CDR3 covers 12 residues. The CDR3 region is CASGQGRQPQHF. The CDR3 DNA sequence: TGTGCCAGCGGACAGGGAAGGCAGCCCCAGCATTTT.

The gene calls are TRBV5-8 and TRBJ1-5; D not certain. This CDR3 contains 13 residues. V was shortened by 1 base and J by 0 bases, with 2 bases between the two germline ends. Germline V gene sequence: CDR1 SGHTS, CDR2 YDEGEE. In DNA form, the CDR3 reads TGTGCCAGCAGCTTGTATAGCAATCAGCCCCAGCATTTT. Protein: CASSLYSNQPQHF.